These 7 T cell receptor beta chains came from one sample sequenced in a study of blood T cell repertoires in COVID-19. The table came from immunoSEQ multiplex PCR; TCRdb's copy has only in-frame clones and leaves some out. The sample carries about 100,000 clones, roughly 85% recorded once. The sequenced material came from peripheral blood. All receptors come from a man aged 70 or older with active or convalescent COVID-19.

This clone was observed a single time. The V call is TRBV6-5, the J call TRBJ2-1; D is unresolved. Trimming stripped 7 bases from V and 3 bases from J, with 7 bases between. The CDR3 contains 12 residues. Germline CDR1 and CDR2: MNHEY and SVGAGI. The DNA for the CDR3 is TGTGCCAGCAAACAATACTACAATGAGCAGTTCTTC. Protein sequence: CASKQYYNEQFF.

This clone showed up just a few times. This chain links TRBV4-1 with TRBJ1-1; no firm D call. Trimming took off 1 base at V and 7 bases at J, with 19 bases between the two ends. Germline V gene sequence: CDR1 MGHRA, CDR2 YSYEKL. The CDR3 runs to 16 residues. CDR3 bases: TGCGCCAGCAGCCAAGCTAACTTGGTTTCCGTCGGTGAAGCTTTCTTT. Translation gives CASSQANLVSVGEAFF.

This chain connects TRBV13 to TRBJ2-7; 11 nucleotides line up with TRBD2. Looked up from germline, CDR1 is PRHDT and CDR2 is FYEKMQ (reference sequence). This CDR3 is 15 amino acids long. V dropped 1 base and J dropped 7; count of bases not matched to a gene: 6. DNA of the CDR3: TGTGCCAGCAGCTTAGCACTAGCGGGAGTAAGTGAGCAGTACTTC. Translated: CASSLALAGVSEQYF.

This sequence joins TRBV5-6 and TRBJ1-1; TRBD1 matches 11 bases. J was trimmed by 4 bases and V by 3 bases; bases with no gene match: 2. CDR3 length: 14 residues. CDR1 and CDR2 from the germline V gene are SGHDT and YYEEEE. Here the CDR3 DNA reads TGTGCCAGCAGCTGGGGGACAGGGGGCACTGAAGCTTTCTTT. Amino acids: CASSWGTGGTEAFF.

In the case of this clone: A much larger clone is a single base away; this may be a read error. The same CDR3 arises from other DNA sequences in this sample as well. V and J are TRBV9 and TRBJ2-1, with D tentatively TRBD2 (5 bases). The germline gives CDR1 SGDLS, CDR2 YYNGEE. This CDR3 is 16 amino acids long. With 3 bases removed from V and 7 bases from J, the gap between germline ends came to 20 bases. CDR3 sequence: CASSDNLAGVRNEQFF. CDR3 sequence (DNA): TGTGCCAGCAGCGACAACCTAGCAGGAGTACGGAATGAGCAGTTCTTC.

The genes are TRBV4-2 and TRBJ2-7; D may be TRBD2 (5 bases). Looked up from germline, CDR1 is LGHNA and CDR2 is YNFKEQ. This CDR3 comprises 13 residues. The V end was cut by 0 bases, the J end by 6 bases, with 9 bases between. The CDR3 loop reads CASSQERGSEQYF. CDR3 coding DNA: TGTGCCAGCAGCCAAGAACGAGGGTCCGAGCAGTACTTC.

V and J are TRBV7-2 and TRBJ1-5; tentative D call: TRBD1 (5 bases). CDR1 is SGHTA, CDR2 FQGNSA, per germline. Deletions cut 2 bases from V and 4 bases from J, with 9 bases between. There are 14 residues in the CDR3. Written as DNA, the CDR3 is TGTGCCAGCAGCTTATGGGGCTCGAATCAGCCCCAGCATTTT. This codes for CASSLWGSNQPQHF.